This T cell receptor (beta chain) was captured in a study of cytomegalovirus exposure and HLA in healthy donors. Study results and limitations: 150 to 200 TCR beta chains were listed as cytomegalovirus-associated. It was reported that the classifier diagnosed cytomegalovirus status with high specificity and sensitivity in both the original and validation cohorts.

The data were produced by immunoSEQ multiplex PCR, yet TCRdb's version contains in-frame clones alone and is incomplete. Found here are fewer than 200,000 clones, less than 85% of them singletons; the top ten hold about 15%. Comment on this clone: Its antigen is as yet unknown.

There are 16 residues in the CDR3. Trimming removed 1 base from V and 0 bases from J, with 14 bases in between. CDR1 is SGHDT, CDR2 YYEEEE, per germline. It was the approximately 120-subject validation cohort, separate from the roughly 700-subject first cohort, to which the donors belonged. The sequence derives from a man younger than 35 in good health and CMV-seropositive. Material for sequencing was PBMCs. The J gene is TRBJ2-7, the V gene TRBV5-6; D gene uncertain. In DNA form, the CDR3 reads TGTGCCAGCAGCTTGATGGCCGTCTTCAGCTCCTACGAGCAGTACTTC. As protein: CASSLMAVFSSYEQYF. Full variable domain (outside the CDR3, taken from reference TRBV5-6 and TRBJ2-7): DAGVTQSPTHLIKTRGQQVTLRCSPKSGHDTVSWYQQALGQGPQFIFQYYEEEERQRGNFPDRFSGHQFPNYSSELNVNALLLGDSALYLCASSLMAVFSSYEQYFGPGTRLTVT.